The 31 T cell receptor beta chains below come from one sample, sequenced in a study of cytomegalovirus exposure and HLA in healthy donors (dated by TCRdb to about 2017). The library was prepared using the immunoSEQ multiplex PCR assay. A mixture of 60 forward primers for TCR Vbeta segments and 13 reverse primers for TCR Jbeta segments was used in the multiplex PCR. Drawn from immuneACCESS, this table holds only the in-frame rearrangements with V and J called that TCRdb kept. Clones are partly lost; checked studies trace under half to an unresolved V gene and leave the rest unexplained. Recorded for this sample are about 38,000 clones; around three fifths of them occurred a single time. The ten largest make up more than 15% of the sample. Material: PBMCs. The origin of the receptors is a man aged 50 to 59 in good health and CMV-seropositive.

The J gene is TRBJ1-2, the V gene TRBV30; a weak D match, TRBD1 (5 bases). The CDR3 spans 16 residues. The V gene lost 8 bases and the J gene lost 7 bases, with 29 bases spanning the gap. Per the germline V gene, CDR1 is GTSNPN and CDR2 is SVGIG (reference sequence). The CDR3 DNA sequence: TGTGCCGGCCGGGTGGGGCGCAATGTCACCCCCCGTGGCTACACCTTC. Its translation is CAGRVGRNVTPRGYTF.

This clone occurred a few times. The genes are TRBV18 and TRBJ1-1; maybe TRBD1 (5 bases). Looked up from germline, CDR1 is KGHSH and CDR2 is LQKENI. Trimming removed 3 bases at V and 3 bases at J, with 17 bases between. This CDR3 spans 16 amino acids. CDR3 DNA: TGTGCCAGCTCACCGAAGCCCCACAGGTGGGACACTGAAGCTTTCTTT. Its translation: CASSPKPHRWDTEAFF.

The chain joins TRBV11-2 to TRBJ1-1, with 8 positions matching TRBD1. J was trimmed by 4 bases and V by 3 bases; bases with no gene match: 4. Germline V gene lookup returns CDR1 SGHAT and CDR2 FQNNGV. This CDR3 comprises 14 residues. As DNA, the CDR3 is TGTGCCAGCAGCTTGGACAGGGTAGCCACTGAAGCTTTCTTT. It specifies CASSLDRVATEAFF.

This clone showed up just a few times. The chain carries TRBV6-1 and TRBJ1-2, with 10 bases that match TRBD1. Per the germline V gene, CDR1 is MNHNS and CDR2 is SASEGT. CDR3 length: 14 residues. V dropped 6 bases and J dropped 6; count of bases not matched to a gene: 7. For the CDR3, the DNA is TGTGCCAGCAGGAAGGACAGGGGGTTGGATGGCTACACCTTC. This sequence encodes CASRKDRGLDGYTF.

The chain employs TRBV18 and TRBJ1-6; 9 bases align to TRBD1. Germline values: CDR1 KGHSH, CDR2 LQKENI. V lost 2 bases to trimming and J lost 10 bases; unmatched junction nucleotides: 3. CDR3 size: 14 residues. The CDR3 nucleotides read TGTGCCAGCTCACCAGGGACAGGGCCCTCACCCCTCCACTTT. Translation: CASSPGTGPSPLHF.

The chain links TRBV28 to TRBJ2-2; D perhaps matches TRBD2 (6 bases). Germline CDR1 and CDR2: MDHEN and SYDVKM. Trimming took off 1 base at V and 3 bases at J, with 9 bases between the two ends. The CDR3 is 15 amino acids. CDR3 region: CASSLSEGYTGELFF. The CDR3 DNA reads TGTGCCAGCAGTTTATCGGAGGGCTACACCGGGGAGCTGTTTTTT. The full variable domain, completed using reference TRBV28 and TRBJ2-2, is DVKVTQSSRYLVKRTGEKVFLECVQDMDHENMFWYRQDPGLGLRLIYFSYDVKMKEKGDIPEGYSVSREKKERFSLILESASTNQTSMYLCASSLSEGYTGELFFGEGSRLTVL.

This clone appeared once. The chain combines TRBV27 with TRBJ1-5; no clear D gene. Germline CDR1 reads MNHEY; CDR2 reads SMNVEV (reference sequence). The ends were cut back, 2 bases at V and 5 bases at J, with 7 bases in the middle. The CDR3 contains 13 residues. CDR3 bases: TGTGCCAGCAGTTTAAAACAGCATCAGCCCCAGCATTTT. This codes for CASSLKQHQPQHF.

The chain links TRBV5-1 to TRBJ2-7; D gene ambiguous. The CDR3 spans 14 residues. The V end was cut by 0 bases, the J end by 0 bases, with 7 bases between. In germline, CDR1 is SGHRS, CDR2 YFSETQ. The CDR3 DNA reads TGCGCCAGCAGCTTGGGTCCGGGCTCCTACGAGCAGTACTTC. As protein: CASSLGPGSYEQYF.

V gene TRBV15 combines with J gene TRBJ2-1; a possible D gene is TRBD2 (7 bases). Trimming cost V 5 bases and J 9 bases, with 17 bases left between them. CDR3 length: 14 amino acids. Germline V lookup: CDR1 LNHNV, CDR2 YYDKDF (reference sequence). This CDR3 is CATSRRGRVGEQFF. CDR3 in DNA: TGTGCCACCAGCCGAAGGGGGAGGGTTGGTGAGCAGTTCTTC.

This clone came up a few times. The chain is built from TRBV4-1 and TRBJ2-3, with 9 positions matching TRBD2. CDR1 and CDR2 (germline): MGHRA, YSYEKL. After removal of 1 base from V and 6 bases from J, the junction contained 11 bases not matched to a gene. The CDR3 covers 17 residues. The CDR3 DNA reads TGCGCCAGCAGCCAAGGACCCAGCGGGGGGCCCGCGGATACGCAGTATTTT. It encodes CASSQGPSGGPADTQYF.

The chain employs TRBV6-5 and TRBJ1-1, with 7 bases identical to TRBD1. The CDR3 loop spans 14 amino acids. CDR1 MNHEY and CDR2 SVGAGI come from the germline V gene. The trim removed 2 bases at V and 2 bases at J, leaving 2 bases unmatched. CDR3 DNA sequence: TGTGCCAGCAGTTACGACAGGGAAAACACTGAAGCTTTCTTT. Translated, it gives CASSYDRENTEAFF.

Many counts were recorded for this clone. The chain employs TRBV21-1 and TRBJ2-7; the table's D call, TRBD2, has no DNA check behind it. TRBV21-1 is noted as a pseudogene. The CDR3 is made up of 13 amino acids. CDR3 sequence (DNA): TGTGCCAGCAGCATCTGGACTAAATACGAGCAGTACTTC. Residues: CASSIWTKYEQYF.

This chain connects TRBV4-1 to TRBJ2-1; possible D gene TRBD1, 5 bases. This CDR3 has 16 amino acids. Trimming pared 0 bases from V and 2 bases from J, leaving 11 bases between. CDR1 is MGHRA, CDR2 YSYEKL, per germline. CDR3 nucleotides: TGCGCCAGCAGCCAAGAGTTATCAGGGACCTACAATGAGCAGTTCTTC. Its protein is CASSQELSGTYNEQFF.

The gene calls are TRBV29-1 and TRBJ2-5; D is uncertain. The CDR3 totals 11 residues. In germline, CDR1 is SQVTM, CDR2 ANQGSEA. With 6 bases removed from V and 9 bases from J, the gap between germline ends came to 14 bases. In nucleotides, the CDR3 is TGCAGCGTCGCCCTGGGCATGGCCCAGTACTTC. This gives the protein CSVALGMAQYF.

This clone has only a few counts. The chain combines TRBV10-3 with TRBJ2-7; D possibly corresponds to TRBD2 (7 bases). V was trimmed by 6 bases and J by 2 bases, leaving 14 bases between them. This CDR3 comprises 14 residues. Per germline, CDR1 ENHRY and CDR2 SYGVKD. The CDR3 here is CAIRRGQGTYEQYF. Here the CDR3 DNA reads TGTGCCATCAGGCGGGGGCAGGGGACCTACGAGCAGTACTTC.

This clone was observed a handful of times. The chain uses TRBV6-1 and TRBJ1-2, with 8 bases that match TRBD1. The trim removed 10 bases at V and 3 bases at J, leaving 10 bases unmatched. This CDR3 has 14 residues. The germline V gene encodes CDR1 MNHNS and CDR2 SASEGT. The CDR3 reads CATKPGQADYGYTF. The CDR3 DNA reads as TGTGCCACAAAACCGGGACAGGCCGACTATGGCTACACCTTC.

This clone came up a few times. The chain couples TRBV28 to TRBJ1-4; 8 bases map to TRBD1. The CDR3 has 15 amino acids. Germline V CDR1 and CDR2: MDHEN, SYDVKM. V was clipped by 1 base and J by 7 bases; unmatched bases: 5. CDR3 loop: CASSLSAGGREKLFF. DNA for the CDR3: TGTGCCAGCAGTTTATCGGCAGGGGGCCGTGAAAAACTGTTTTTT.

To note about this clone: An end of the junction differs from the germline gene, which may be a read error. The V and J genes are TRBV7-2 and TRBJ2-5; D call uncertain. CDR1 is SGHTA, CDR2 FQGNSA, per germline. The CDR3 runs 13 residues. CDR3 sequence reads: CASSPNHQETQYF. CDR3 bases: TGTGCCAGCAGCCCCAACCACCAGGAGACCCAGTACTTC.

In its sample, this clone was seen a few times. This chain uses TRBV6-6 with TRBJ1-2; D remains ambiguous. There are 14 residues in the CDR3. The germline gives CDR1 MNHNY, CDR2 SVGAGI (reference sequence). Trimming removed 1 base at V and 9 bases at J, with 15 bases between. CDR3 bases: TGTGCCAGCAGTTACTTGGGCGGGTCAGGTAGCTACACCTTC. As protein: CASSYLGGSGSYTF.

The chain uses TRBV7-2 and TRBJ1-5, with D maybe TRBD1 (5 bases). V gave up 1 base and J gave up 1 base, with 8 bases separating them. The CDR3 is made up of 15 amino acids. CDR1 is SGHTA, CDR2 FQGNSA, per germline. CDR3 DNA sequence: TGTGCCAGCAGCTTAGGGGGGGGAAGCAATCAGCCCCAGCATTTT. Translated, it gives CASSLGGGSNQPQHF.

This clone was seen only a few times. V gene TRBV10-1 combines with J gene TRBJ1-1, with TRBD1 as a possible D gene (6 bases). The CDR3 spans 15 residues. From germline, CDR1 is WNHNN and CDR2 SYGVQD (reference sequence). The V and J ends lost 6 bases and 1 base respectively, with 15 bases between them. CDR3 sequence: CASREQGPGNTEAFF. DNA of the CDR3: TGCGCCAGCAGAGAACAGGGACCCGGGAACACTGAAGCTTTCTTT.

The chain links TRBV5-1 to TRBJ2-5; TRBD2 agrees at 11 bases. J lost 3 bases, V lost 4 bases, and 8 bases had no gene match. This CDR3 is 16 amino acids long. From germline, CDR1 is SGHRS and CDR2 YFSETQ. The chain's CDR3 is CASSPGTSGSEETQYF. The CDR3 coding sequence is TGCGCCAGCAGCCCAGGGACTAGCGGTAGCGAAGAGACCCAGTACTTC.

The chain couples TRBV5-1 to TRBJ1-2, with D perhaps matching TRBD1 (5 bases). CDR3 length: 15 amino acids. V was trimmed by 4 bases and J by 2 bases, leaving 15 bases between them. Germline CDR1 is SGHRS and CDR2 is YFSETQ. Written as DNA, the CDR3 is TGCGCCAGCAGCCAAGGGGACTTTTCAAACTATGGCTACACCTTC. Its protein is CASSQGDFSNYGYTF.

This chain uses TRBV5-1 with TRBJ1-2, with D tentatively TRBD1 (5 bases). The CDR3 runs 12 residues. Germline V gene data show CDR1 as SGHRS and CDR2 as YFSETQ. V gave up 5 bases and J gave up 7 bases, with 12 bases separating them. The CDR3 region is CASRSDRGGYTF. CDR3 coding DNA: TGCGCCAGCAGATCTGACAGAGGTGGCTACACCTTC.

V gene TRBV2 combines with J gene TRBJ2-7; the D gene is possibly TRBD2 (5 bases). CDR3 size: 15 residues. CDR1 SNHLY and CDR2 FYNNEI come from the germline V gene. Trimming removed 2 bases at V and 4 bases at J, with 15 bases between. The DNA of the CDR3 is TGTGCCAGCAGTGAAACGGGGAACTCCATTTACGAGCAGTACTTC. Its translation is CASSETGNSIYEQYF. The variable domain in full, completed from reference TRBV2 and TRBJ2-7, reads EPEVTQTPSHQVTQMGQEVILRCVPISNHLYFYWYRQILGQKVEFLVSFYNNEISEKSEIFDDQFSVERPDGSNFTLKIRSTKLEDSAMYFCASSETGNSIYEQYFGPGTRLTVT.

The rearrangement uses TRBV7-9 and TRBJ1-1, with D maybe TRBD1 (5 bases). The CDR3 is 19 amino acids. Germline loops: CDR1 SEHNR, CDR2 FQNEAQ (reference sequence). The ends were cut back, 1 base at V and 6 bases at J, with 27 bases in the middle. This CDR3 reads CASSLEAGTLSPSQPEAFF. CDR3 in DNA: TGTGCCAGCAGCTTAGAGGCGGGGACTCTTTCCCCCTCACAGCCTGAAGCTTTCTTT.

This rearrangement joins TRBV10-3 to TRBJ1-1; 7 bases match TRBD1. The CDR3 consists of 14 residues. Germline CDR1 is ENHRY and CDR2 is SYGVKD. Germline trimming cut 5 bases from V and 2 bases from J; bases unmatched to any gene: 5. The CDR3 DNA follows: TGTGCCATCAGTTTGGGACAGAGAAACACTGAAGCTTTCTTT. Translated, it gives CAISLGQRNTEAFF.

The DNA for the CDR3 is TGCGCCAGCAGCCAAGAGGGGCAGGGGTATGGCTACACCTTC. As protein: CASSQEGQGYGYTF. This chain uses TRBV4-3 with TRBJ1-2, with TRBD1 as a possible D gene (6 bases). CDR1 and CDR2 from the germline V gene are LGHNA and YSLEER. Trimming shortened V by 0 bases and J by 5 bases, and 10 bases separated the two germline ends. The CDR3 covers 14 residues.

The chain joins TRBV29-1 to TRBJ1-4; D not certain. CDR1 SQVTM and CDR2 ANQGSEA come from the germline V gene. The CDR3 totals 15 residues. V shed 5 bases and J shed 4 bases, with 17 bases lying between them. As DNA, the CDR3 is TGCAGCGTTCTAGCCCCGGGCAGTTATAATGAAAAACTGTTTTTT. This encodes CSVLAPGSYNEKLFF.

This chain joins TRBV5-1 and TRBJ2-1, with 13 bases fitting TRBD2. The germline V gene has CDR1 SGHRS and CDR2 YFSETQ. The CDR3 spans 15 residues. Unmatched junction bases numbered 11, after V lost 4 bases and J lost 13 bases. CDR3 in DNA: TGCGCCAGCAGCACAGGGACTAGCGGGGCGTCTTTTCAGTTCTTC. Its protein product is CASSTGTSGASFQFF. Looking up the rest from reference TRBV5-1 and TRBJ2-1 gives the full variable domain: KAGVTQTPRYLIKTRGQQVTLSCSPISGHRSVSWYQQTPGQGLQFLFEYFSETQRNKGNFPGRFSGRQFSNSRSEMNVSTLELGDSALYLCASSTGTSGASFQFFGPGTRLTVL.

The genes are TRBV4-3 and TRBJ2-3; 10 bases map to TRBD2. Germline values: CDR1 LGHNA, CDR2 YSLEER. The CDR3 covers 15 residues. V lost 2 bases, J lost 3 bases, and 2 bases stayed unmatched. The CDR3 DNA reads TGCGCCAGCAGCCAAACTAGCGGGGCGACAGATACGCAGTATTTT. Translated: CASSQTSGATDTQYF.